The T cell receptor beta chain described here comes from a study of blood T cell repertoires in COVID-19. Profiled with immunoSEQ multiplex PCR; TCRdb holds only in-frame clones, not every one. The table has more than 55,000 clones, 90% to 95% seen once. Looked up from germline, CDR1 is MNHEY and CDR2 is SVGAGI. This CDR3 has 15 residues. The germline V and J ends were trimmed by 8 bases and 6 bases, with 22 bases remaining between them. This sequence was found in a man aged 50 to 60 with active COVID-19. The sample consisted of peripheral blood. V gene TRBV6-5 combines with J gene TRBJ1-1; D call uncertain. The CDR3 nucleotides read TGTGCCAGCTGGACTGGTGCAAGGGTTACGGCTGAAGCTTTCTTT. This codes for CASWTGARVTAEAFF.